This is a list of T cell receptor beta chains from one sample in a study of T-cell memory formation after mild COVID-19. TCRdb recomputed calls from the 5' RACE reads with MiXCR, one row per CDR3 protein. The sample lists 280,000 or so distinct CDR3 sequences, approximately 8.4% occurring once. The material sequenced was PBMCs or a T cell subset sorted from them (not recorded which). The source is a man aged 18 to 29 who had mild COVID-19 (a few samples of this study predate the infection). Cell type and time point are not known. Each CDR3 is given with its conserved first and last residue. A D gene is named only where the DNA matches it firmly.

d_call v_call cdr3_aa
NA TRBV19 CASSPQPGKAYEQYF
TRBD1 TRBV5-5 CASSLEGTGLFNEQFF
NA TRBV20-1 CSATPIIGGIYEQYF
NA TRBV27 CASSLSLITAYEQYF
NA TRBV7-6 CASSLGTLGANVLTF
NA TRBV27 CASSPHPGRGETQYF
NA TRBV12-3/TRBV12-4 CASSLLGSDRRREAFF
NA TRBV5-1 CASSSRALANTGELFF
TRBD1 TRBV29-1 CSVEGQANEKLFF
NA TRBV4-3 CASRQNGGRGVEAFF
TRBD2 TRBV7-8 CASSWPSGTTDTQYF
NA TRBV3-1 CASGTASYTDTQYF